The 2 T cell receptor beta chains given below trace back to one sample, sequenced in a study of radiation and T cells in renal cell carcinoma. The time point: blood 4 weeks post-SBRT, at nephrectomy. This sample's treatment: 15 Gy SBRT to primary tumor, nephrectomy 4 weeks later. The table came from immunoSEQ multiplex PCR; TCRdb's copy has only in-frame clones and leaves some out. The repertoire includes some 97,000 clones, approximately 80% of them detected once, and under 8.5% sits in the top ten. Sequenced here: blood, sampled from a patient whose treatment included radiotherapy and nephrectomy. The receptors were sampled from a man between 60 and 75 years old with renal cell carcinoma.

Only one count was recorded for this clone. The chain uses TRBV6-5 and TRBJ2-2; D is unclear. Trimming removed 1 base from V and 2 bases from J, with 11 bases in between. This CDR3 region has 16 residues. Germline CDR1 reads MNHEY; CDR2 reads SVGAGI. The CDR3 here is CASSYYLRLNTGELFF. In DNA, the CDR3 is TGTGCCAGCAGTTACTATTTGAGACTTAACACCGGGGAGCTGTTTTTT.

CDR3: CAISEMRGSTDTQYF. As DNA, the CDR3 is TGTGCCATCAGTGAGATGAGGGGGAGCACAGATACGCAGTATTTT. The rearrangement links TRBV10-3 to TRBJ2-3, with D perhaps TRBD1 (6 bases). The CDR3 totals 15 residues. V shed 2 bases and J shed 0 bases, with 9 bases lying between them. Germline V gene sequence: CDR1 ENHRY, CDR2 SYGVKD.